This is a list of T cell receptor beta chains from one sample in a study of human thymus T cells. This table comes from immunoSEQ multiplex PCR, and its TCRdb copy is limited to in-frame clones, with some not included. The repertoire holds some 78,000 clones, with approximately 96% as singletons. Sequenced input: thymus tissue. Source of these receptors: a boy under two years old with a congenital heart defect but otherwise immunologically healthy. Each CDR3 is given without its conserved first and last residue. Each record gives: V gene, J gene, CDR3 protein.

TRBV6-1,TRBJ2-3,ASRGLAGGTDTQY
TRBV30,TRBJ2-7,AWRNGCRYEQY
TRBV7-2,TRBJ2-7,ASSLEGGDYEQY
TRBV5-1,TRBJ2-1,ASSLAGPNSYNEQF
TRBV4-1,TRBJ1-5,ASRPDGQGNQPQH
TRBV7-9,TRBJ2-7,ASSLIKGNSYEQY
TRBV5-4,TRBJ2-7,ASSSHCNAYEQY
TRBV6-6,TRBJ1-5,ASSYRPYHQPQH
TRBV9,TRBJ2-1,ASSVWLAGVHRGRDNEQF
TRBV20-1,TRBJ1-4,SAPGPQGLF
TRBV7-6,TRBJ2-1,ASSLVGQRSYNEQF
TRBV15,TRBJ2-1,ATSREEDSPPYCLYNEQF
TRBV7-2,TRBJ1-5,ASSLGPGGNQPQH
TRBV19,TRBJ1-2,ASSTDRRTCGYT
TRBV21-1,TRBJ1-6,ASSKDRFSTESNSPLH
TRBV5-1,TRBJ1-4,ASTRIRGIGEKLF
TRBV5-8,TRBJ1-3,ASSPLSGTGVPGNTIY
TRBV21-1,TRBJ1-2,ASGLDNYGYT
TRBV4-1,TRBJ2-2,ASSLGDRNTGELF
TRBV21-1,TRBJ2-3,ATVSSGSSTDTQY
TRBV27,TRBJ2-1,ASSSPRSGSYNEQF
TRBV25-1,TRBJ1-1,ASSGGPEAF
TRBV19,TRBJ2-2,ASSIPTGELF
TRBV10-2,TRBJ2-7,ASSESELSGRAPESNWGEQY
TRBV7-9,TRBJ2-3,ASTRSLRGTSDTQY
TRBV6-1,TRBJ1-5,ASRGVPQPQH
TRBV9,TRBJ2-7,ASSVDSLTYEQY
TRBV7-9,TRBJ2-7,ASSLGTGGAYEQY
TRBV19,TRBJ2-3,ASSIVRGTRTPDTQY
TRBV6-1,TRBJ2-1,ASRGTAGVYNEQF
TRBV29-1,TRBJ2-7,SVVVGDNYEQY
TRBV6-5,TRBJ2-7,ASSHLAGDPEQY
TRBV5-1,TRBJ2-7,ASSLDGPWVPVDEQY
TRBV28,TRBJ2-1,ASSLGYFSGRGSGYNEQF
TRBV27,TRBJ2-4,ASSPGGGRAKNIQY
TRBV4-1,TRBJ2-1,ASSQYISGREVMNEQF
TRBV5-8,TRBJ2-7,ASSFQGSVWGEQY
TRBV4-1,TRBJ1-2,ASSQDGDRAEGYT
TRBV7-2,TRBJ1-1,ASSFPGQGNTEAF
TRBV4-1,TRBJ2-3,ASSYPRGDPISTDTQY
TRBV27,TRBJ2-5,ASSLSWRTETQY
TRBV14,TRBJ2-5,ASSHGRPSGGDFQETQY
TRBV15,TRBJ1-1,ATSRGRDTEAF
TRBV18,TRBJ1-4,ASSRDRPTHTTNEKLF
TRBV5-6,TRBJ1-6,ASSFNSRVNSPLH
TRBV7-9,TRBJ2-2,ASSFDEGGGRAGELF
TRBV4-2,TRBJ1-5,ASSQTGPKDRDNQPQH
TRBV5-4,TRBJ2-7,ASSLAPRGGRYEQY
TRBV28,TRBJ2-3,ASSFNRGLSTDTQY
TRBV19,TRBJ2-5,ASSRLAGVTGTQY
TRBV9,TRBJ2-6,ASTEGQSGANVLT
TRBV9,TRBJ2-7,ASSPHGGQGGEQY
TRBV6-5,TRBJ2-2,ASSSKQVNTGELF
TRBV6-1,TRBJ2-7,ASSDTIPGQPIHSYEQY
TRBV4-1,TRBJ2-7,ASSQDEVAGGLSYEQY
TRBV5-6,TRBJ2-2,ASSLRGELF
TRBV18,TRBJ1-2,ASSPTERSYGYT
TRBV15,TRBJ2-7,ATSRGPGTSGRGYEQY